Shown below are 3 T cell receptor beta chains from a single sample sequenced in a study of a mutant IDH1 vaccine in newly diagnosed glioma (dated by TCRdb to about 2021). The time point label corresponds to: week 5, during vaccination. Each vaccine dose, consisting of 300 ug of a 20-mer mutant IDH1 peptide in Montanide, was administered subcutaneously with topical imiquimod. To prepare the library, the immunoSEQ multiplex PCR assay was applied. This immuneACCESS table, as held by TCRdb, lists in-frame sequences with V and J called but not all clones. Of the missing ones, under half trace to an unresolved V gene in checked studies; the others have no known cause. Here the sample has just under 80,000 clones; 90% to 95% occur a single time. Under 0.7% of the sample belongs to the ten largest clones. Their recognized antigens are unknown. Sequenced material: PBMCs, taken from a glioma patient whose treatment included an IDH1 peptide vaccine. The receptors were gathered from a woman between 50 and 59 years old with glioma.

This chain uses TRBV6-5 with TRBJ2-7; D is unresolved. The CDR3 spans 15 residues. The germline CDR1 and CDR2 sequences are MNHEY and SVGAGI. V was cut by 2 bases and J by 0 bases, with 11 bases left in between. CDR3 in DNA: TGTGCCAGCAGTTACCAGCACTACGGCTCCTACGAGCAGTACTTC. Translated, it gives CASSYQHYGSYEQYF.

V gene TRBV6-5 combines with J gene TRBJ2-7; D may be TRBD1 (6 bases). The length of the CDR3 is 15 residues. From germline, CDR1 is MNHEY and CDR2 SVGAGI. Trimming removed 5 bases at V and 3 bases at J, with 17 bases between. CDR3 coding DNA: TGTGCCAGCAGTCCGGCCGGACAGATTCTCTACGAGCAGTACTTC. Translated, it gives CASSPAGQILYEQYF.

This clone showed up just once. The chain employs TRBV30 and TRBJ1-2, with D tentatively TRBD1 (5 bases). There are 11 residues in the CDR3. The germline gives CDR1 GTSNPN, CDR2 SVGIG (reference sequence). V lost 7 bases, J lost 8 bases, and 14 bases lay in between. In DNA, the CDR3 is TGTGCCTACAACCTCCAGGGAGGCTACACCTTC. Its protein product is CAYNLQGGYTF.